These 17 T cell receptor beta chains were all obtained from the same sample, sequenced in a study of cytomegalovirus exposure and HLA in healthy donors. 60 Vbeta and 13 Jbeta primers were used in PCR. The table came from immunoSEQ multiplex PCR; TCRdb's copy has only in-frame clones and leaves some out. The sample lists more than 85,000 clones, over 65% occurring once. Sequencing was performed on PBMCs. Receptors originate from a man between 40 and 49 years old in good health and CMV-seropositive.

The CDR3 here is CASSPRSTELSGANVLTF. CDR3 DNA sequence: TGTGCCAGCAGCCCCCGCTCTACTGAGCTCTCTGGGGCCAACGTCCTGACTTTC. This rearrangement joins TRBV5-6 to TRBJ2-6, with no clear D. Germline assignment: CDR1 SGHDT and CDR2 YYEEEE. Trimming shortened V by 4 bases and J by 0 bases, and 17 bases separated the two germline ends. There are 18 residues in the CDR3.

The V call is TRBV5-4, the J call TRBJ2-7, with 9 positions matching TRBD1. CDR1 is SGHNT and CDR2 is YYREEE in the germline V gene (reference sequence). V was clipped by 2 bases and J by 7 bases; unmatched bases: 7. This CDR3 spans 14 amino acids. The CDR3, as DNA: TGTGCCAGCAGCTTAAGGACAGGGGATCAGGAGCAGTACTTC. Translating it yields CASSLRTGDQEQYF.

The chain recombines TRBV6-1 with TRBJ2-1; D gene uncertain. The CDR3 spans 13 residues. V lost 4 bases to trimming and J lost 2 bases, with 6 bases between them. The germline gives CDR1 MNHNS, CDR2 SASEGT. DNA of the CDR3: TGTGCCAGCAGTGCCACAGCCTACAATGAGCAGTTCTTC. This sequence encodes CASSATAYNEQFF.

A single count supports this clone. The chain carries TRBV4-1 and TRBJ2-1, with D hard to call. Trimming took 0 bases from V and 4 from J, leaving 13 bases between them. Germline CDR1 is MGHRA and CDR2 is YSYEKL. CDR3 length equals 16 residues. The CDR3 sequence is CASSQDWSGLYNEQFF. Here the CDR3 DNA reads TGCGCCAGCAGCCAAGATTGGTCAGGCCTTTACAATGAGCAGTTCTTC.

For this clone: The sample has other DNA sequences that encode this CDR3 too. The gene calls are TRBV5-1 and TRBJ2-1; 7 bases line up with TRBD2. This CDR3 has 16 residues. V was pared by 0 bases and J by 6 bases, with 9 bases of the junction left unmatched. CDR1 SGHRS and CDR2 YFSETQ come from the germline V gene. In nucleotides, the CDR3 is TGCGCCAGCAGCTTGGCCCCGGGAGGAGGCCCCAATGAGCAGTTCTTC. Translating gives CASSLAPGGGPNEQFF.

This clone has only a few counts. This sequence joins TRBV30 and TRBJ1-2; D is uncertain. The CDR3 totals 11 residues. Germline lookup yields CDR1 GTSNPN and CDR2 SVGIG (reference sequence). Trimming took 3 bases from V and 5 from J, leaving 7 bases between them. The CDR3 spells CAWRAVYGYTF. DNA for the CDR3: TGTGCCTGGAGGGCAGTTTATGGCTACACCTTC.

The V call is TRBV5-4, the J call TRBJ2-2; TRBD2 matches at 12 bases. Germline-derived CDR1 and CDR2 are SGHNT and YYREEE (reference sequence). Trimming took 0 bases from V and 5 from J; bases not matched to a gene: 2. The CDR3 sequence is 16 residues long. CDR3 sequence reads: CASSLGGLAGTGELFF. In DNA, the CDR3 is TGTGCCAGCAGCTTGGGCGGACTAGCGGGAACCGGGGAGCTGTTTTTT.

In this sample, this clone turned up a few times. The V call is TRBV18, the J call TRBJ1-3; D is possibly TRBD1 (6 bases). CDR1 and CDR2 (germline): KGHSH, LQKENI. CDR3 length: 15 residues. Trimming shortened V by 0 bases and J by 2 bases, and 8 bases separated the two germline ends. In DNA form, the CDR3 reads TGTGCCAGCTCACCACCGGGGGCGGCTGGAAACACCATATATTTT. This codes for CASSPPGAAGNTIYF.

This chain's CDR3 is CASSLGLAGANEQFF. CDR3 bases: TGCGCCAGCAGCTTGGGACTAGCGGGAGCGAATGAGCAGTTCTTC. The V and J genes are TRBV5-1 and TRBJ2-1, with TRBD2 matching 12 bases. The V gene end was trimmed by 0 bases and the J gene end by 7 bases; junction bases not matched to a gene: 2. Per germline, CDR1 SGHRS and CDR2 YFSETQ. The CDR3 covers 15 residues.

This clone was seen a handful of times. The chain joins TRBV5-1 to TRBJ2-5; 7 bases align to TRBD1. Germline values: CDR1 SGHRS, CDR2 YFSETQ. The CDR3 contains 15 residues. Trimming cost V 0 bases and J 0 bases; bases outside gene matches: 2. The DNA for the CDR3 is TGCGCCAGCAGCTTGGACGGGACAGACCAAGAGACCCAGTACTTC. This gives the protein CASSLDGTDQETQYF.

This clone has more than one count but fewer than ten. The chain uses TRBV6-5 and TRBJ1-2; the match to TRBD1 covers 8 bases. The CDR3 sequence is 14 residues long. The V and J ends lost 4 bases and 2 bases, in that order; junction bases with no gene match: 3. CDR1 is MNHEY and CDR2 is SVGAGI in the germline V gene. The CDR3 here is CASSSDRENYGYTF. Here the CDR3 DNA reads TGTGCCAGCAGTTCGGACAGGGAGAACTATGGCTACACCTTC.

This chain connects TRBV7-8 to TRBJ2-2; D possibly corresponds to TRBD1 (6 bases). Germline-derived CDR1 and CDR2 are SGHVS and FQNEAQ. The germline V and J ends were trimmed by 2 bases and 6 bases, with 10 bases remaining between them. This CDR3 is built from 14 residues. The CDR3 DNA reads as TGTGCCAGCAGCTTAAGACCAGGGGCCGGGGAGCTGTTTTTT. Encoded protein: CASSLRPGAGELFF. Combining the CDR3 with reference TRBV7-8 and TRBJ2-2 gives the whole variable domain GAGVSQSPRYKVAKRGQDVALRCDPISGHVSLFWYQQALGQGPEFLTYFQNEAQLDKSGLPSDRFFAERPEGSVSTLKIQRTQQEDSAVYLCASSLRPGAGELFFGEGSRLTVL.

The chain joins TRBV2 to TRBJ2-5; 8 nucleotides match TRBD1. Germline CDR1 is SNHLY and CDR2 is FYNNEI. The CDR3 loop spans 14 amino acids. Trimming took 5 bases from V and 0 from J; bases not matched to a gene: 2. The CDR3 protein is CASSPDRDQETQYF. The CDR3 coding sequence is TGTGCCAGCAGTCCGGACAGGGACCAAGAGACCCAGTACTTC.

The chain recombines TRBV9 with TRBJ2-7, with D perhaps TRBD1 (6 bases). The CDR3 consists of 16 residues. V lost 7 bases and J 4 bases, leaving 24 bases between the germline ends. The V gene's germline CDR1 is SGDLS and CDR2 YYNGEE. CDR3 residues: CASPSRGFGGSYEQYF. CDR3 DNA sequence: TGTGCCAGCCCCAGCCGGGGTTTTGGGGGCTCTTACGAGCAGTACTTC.

About this clone itself: Relative to the germline gene, one junction end is altered; a read error may explain this. J is TRBJ2-6 and V is TRBV5-8; 7 nucleotides match TRBD2. Germline loops: CDR1 SGHTS, CDR2 YDEGEE. CDR3 length: 19 residues. CDR3 nucleotides: TGTGCCAGCAGCGGATCGGGACTACGAGAGCGCTCTGGGGCCAACGGCCTGACTTTC. Translated, it gives CASSGSGLRERSGANGLTF.

The rearrangement links TRBV2 to TRBJ2-6, with 7 bases aligning to TRBD1. The CDR3 has 15 amino acids. V lost 9 bases, J lost 0 bases, and 5 bases stayed unmatched. The germline V gene encodes CDR1 SNHLY and CDR2 FYNNEI. CDR3 sequence: CASVTGSSGANVLTF. The CDR3 nucleotides read TGTGCCAGTGTGACAGGGAGCTCTGGGGCCAACGTCCTGACTTTC.

This chain connects TRBV7-2 to TRBJ2-3; D may be TRBD1 (5 bases). The germline V gene encodes CDR1 SGHTA and CDR2 FQGNSA. The CDR3 loop spans 15 amino acids. Trimming cost V 6 bases and J 5 bases, with 18 bases left between them. The CDR3 loop reads CASRIRQLLEDTQYF. The DNA for the CDR3 is TGTGCCAGCAGAATCCGACAGTTGTTGGAAGATACGCAGTATTTT.